These 32 T cell receptor beta chains came from one sample sequenced in a study of blood T cell repertoires in COVID-19 (TCRdb year 2020). Libraries were built with the immunoSEQ multiplex PCR assay. TCRdb limited this immuneACCESS table to in-frame rearrangements with V and J called. A share of clones is missing; checked studies link under half to unresolved V genes, and the rest is unexplained. The sample yields about 90,000 clones; 86% were counted once. More than 1.5% of the sample is taken by the ten largest. Sequences were obtained from peripheral blood. Every receptor here comes from a man older than 75 with acute or convalescent COVID-19.

The CDR3 sequence is CATSRDRGGETQYF. In nucleotides, the CDR3 is TGTGCCACCAGCAGAGACAGGGGTGGAGAGACCCAGTACTTC. This rearrangement joins TRBV15 to TRBJ2-5, with D possibly TRBD1 on 6 matching bases. Trimming pared 0 bases from V and 4 bases from J, leaving 9 bases between. In germline, CDR1 is LNHNV, CDR2 YYDKDF (reference sequence). This CDR3 is 14 amino acids long.

This chain joins TRBV5-1 and TRBJ2-3; TRBD2 matches 13 bases. CDR1 and CDR2 (germline): SGHRS, YFSETQ. V lost 3 bases and J lost 0; bases outside the gene matches: 10. The CDR3 extends over 19 amino acids. CDR3 protein: CASSSGLAGAVESTDTQYF. The CDR3 nucleotides are TGCGCCAGCAGCTCAGGACTAGCGGGAGCGGTTGAGAGCACAGATACGCAGTATTTT.

The V and J genes are TRBV6-2 or TRBV6-3 and TRBJ2-1, with 9 bases matching TRBD1. The CDR3 is 14 amino acids. Germline lookup yields CDR1 MNHEY and CDR2 SVGEGT. Trimming took 2 bases from V and 10 from J; bases not matched to a gene: 6. The CDR3 region is CASSYGGQGLEQFF. The CDR3 DNA follows: TGTGCCAGCAGTTACGGGGGACAGGGCCTGGAGCAGTTCTTC.

This clone was counted a single time. The chain has TRBV9 and TRBJ1-1; no reliable D call. Germline V gene sequence: CDR1 SGDLS, CDR2 YYNGEE. V was trimmed by 2 bases and J by 1 base, leaving 9 bases between them. This CDR3 has 14 residues. Here the CDR3 DNA reads TGTGCCAGCAGCGTCTCGGGTCGGAACACTGAAGCTTTCTTT. Protein sequence: CASSVSGRNTEAFF.

The chain carries TRBV28 and TRBJ2-1; unclear D gene. The V and J ends lost 5 bases and 1 base respectively, with 12 bases between them. This CDR3 is 15 amino acids long. Germline-derived CDR1 and CDR2 are MDHEN and SYDVKM. The CDR3 DNA reads TGTGCCAGCAGTCCCCGAGACAATTCCTACAATGAGCAGTTCTTC. This sequence encodes CASSPRDNSYNEQFF.

V is TRBV12-1 and J is TRBJ2-4; the table's D gene call, TRBD2, was not cross checked with the DNA. TRBV12-1 is listed as a pseudogene. The CDR3 loop spans 14 amino acids. CDR3 residues: CASSLEEAKNIQYF. The CDR3 DNA follows: TGTGCCAGCAGCTTAGAGGAGGCCAAAAACATTCAGTACTTC.

The V and J genes are TRBV6-5 and TRBJ2-7; D may be TRBD1 (6 bases). The V and J ends lost 3 bases and 1 base respectively, with 13 bases between them. Germline V gives CDR1 MNHEY, CDR2 SVGAGI. The CDR3 is 15 residues long. This CDR3 reads CASSYSWDTSYEQYF. In nucleotides, the CDR3 is TGTGCCAGCAGTTATTCGTGGGACACATCCTACGAGCAGTACTTC.

This rearrangement joins TRBV6-5 to TRBJ2-2; the match to TRBD2 covers 12 bases. The germline gives CDR1 MNHEY, CDR2 SVGAGI. The CDR3 totals 16 residues. Trimming cost V 4 bases and J 6 bases; bases outside gene matches: 6. The CDR3 spells CASSWTSGMKPGELFF. CDR3 nucleotides: TGTGCCAGCAGTTGGACTAGCGGGATGAAGCCCGGGGAGCTGTTTTTT.

This clone appeared a few times. CDR3 bases: TGTGCCAGCAGTTTAGCAGGGGACCTTATCAATGAGCAGTTCTTC. Translated, it gives CASSLAGDLINEQFF. V is TRBV28 and J is TRBJ2-1, with TRBD1 as a possible D gene (6 bases). The CDR3 has 15 amino acids. Looked up from germline, CDR1 is MDHEN and CDR2 is SYDVKM. V was trimmed by 2 bases and J by 6 bases, leaving 14 bases between them. The variable domain in full, completed from reference TRBV28 and TRBJ2-1, reads DVKVTQSSRYLVKRTGEKVFLECVQDMDHENMFWYRQDPGLGLRLIYFSYDVKMKEKGDIPEGYSVSREKKERFSLILESASTNQTSMYLCASSLAGDLINEQFFGPGTRLTVL.

This clone was counted once. This rearrangement joins TRBV7-9 to TRBJ1-3; D ambiguous. The CDR3 is 14 amino acids. V was clipped by 0 bases and J by 0 bases, with 3 bases between them. CDR1 is SEHNR and CDR2 is FQNEAQ in the germline V gene (reference sequence). The CDR3 spells CASSLAISGNTIYF. The CDR3 DNA is TGTGCCAGCAGCTTAGCCATCTCTGGAAACACCATATATTTT.

The CDR3 DNA reads as TGTGCCAGCAGTCCGCAGGCTTTAGAGCAGTACTTC. Its protein is CASSPQALEQYF. The rearrangement links TRBV28 to TRBJ2-7; D is uncertain. This CDR3 comprises 12 residues. V was shortened by 5 bases and J by 7 bases, with 12 bases between the two germline ends. CDR1 is MDHEN, CDR2 SYDVKM, per germline.

The J gene is TRBJ1-4, the V gene TRBV5-1; 10 nucleotides line up with TRBD1. Germline V lookup: CDR1 SGHRS, CDR2 YFSETQ. The length of the CDR3 is 14 residues. J gave up 8 bases and V 4 bases, and 5 bases lay outside the gene matches. The chain's CDR3 is CASSPRDRGEKLFF. In DNA, the CDR3 is TGCGCCAGCAGCCCCCGGGACAGGGGCGAAAAACTGTTTTTT.

The V and J genes are TRBV7-3 and TRBJ2-1; 11 nucleotides align to TRBD1. The CDR3 runs 17 residues. Per germline, CDR1 SGHTA and CDR2 FQGTGA. After removal of 0 bases from V and 8 bases from J, the junction contained 9 bases not matched to a gene. The CDR3 reads CASSLTPGQGVSHEQFF. CDR3 nucleotide sequence: TGTGCCAGCAGCTTAACACCGGGACAGGGGGTTTCACATGAGCAGTTCTTC.

A few counts support this clone. The V gene is TRBV7-2, the J gene TRBJ1-2; maybe TRBD1 (6 bases). Germline CDR1 SGHTA, CDR2 FQGNSA. V was trimmed by 7 bases and J by 7 bases, leaving 16 bases between them. The CDR3 length is 13 residues. For the CDR3, the DNA is TGTGCCAGCACCCCACAGGGTTCGGGTGGCTACACCTTC. Protein: CASTPQGSGGYTF.

This rearrangement joins TRBV6-2 or TRBV6-3 to TRBJ1-5, with 7 nucleotides matching TRBD1. Unmatched junction bases numbered 9, after V lost 6 bases and J lost 4 bases. This CDR3 is built from 15 residues. Germline V gene lookup returns CDR1 MNHEY and CDR2 SVGEGT. The CDR3 spells CASSPGDRWNQPQHF. The CDR3 region has the DNA TGTGCCAGCAGCCCAGGGGACAGATGGAATCAGCCCCAGCATTTT.

This chain uses TRBV9 with TRBJ2-7, with 8 bases fitting TRBD2. The CDR3 loop spans 14 amino acids. V was clipped by 4 bases and J by 1 base; unmatched bases: 4. Germline loops: CDR1 SGDLS, CDR2 YYNGEE. The CDR3 sequence is CASSLRGGSYEQYF. The CDR3 DNA follows: TGTGCCAGCAGCTTACGGGGGGGTTCCTACGAGCAGTACTTC. The full variable domain, completed using reference TRBV9 and TRBJ2-7, is DSGVTQTPKHLITATGQRVTLRCSPRSGDLSVYWYQQSLDQGLQFLIQYYNGEERAKGNILERFSAQQFPDLHSELNLSSLELGDSALYFCASSLRGGSYEQYFGPGTRLTVT.

The chain uses TRBV19 and TRBJ1-5; perhaps TRBD1 as D (6 bases). Germline assignment: CDR1 LNHDA and CDR2 SQIVND (reference sequence). The CDR3 is 14 amino acids. V lost 5 bases to trimming and J lost 7 bases, with 15 bases between them. The CDR3 region has the DNA TGTGCCAGTAGTGGAACGACAGGCGGGCAGCCCCAGCATTTT. This translates into CASSGTTGGQPQHF.

The chain employs TRBV27 and TRBJ2-7; 10 nucleotides align to TRBD2. V was pared by 6 bases and J by 3 bases, with 2 bases of the junction left unmatched. CDR1 and CDR2 (germline): MNHEY, SMNVEV (reference sequence). The CDR3 spans 13 residues. The CDR3 spells CASRLAGNYEQYF. CDR3 DNA: TGTGCCAGCAGACTAGCGGGGAACTACGAGCAGTACTTC.

The chain uses TRBV18 and TRBJ2-7, with 8 bases matching TRBD2. Germline V gene sequence: CDR1 KGHSH, CDR2 LQKENI. Unmatched junction bases numbered 8, after V lost 2 bases and J lost 2 bases. The CDR3 is 16 residues long. The CDR3 region is CASSPFVTSATYEQYF. The CDR3, as DNA: TGTGCCAGCTCACCATTTGTGACTAGCGCAACCTACGAGCAGTACTTC.

The chain joins TRBV4-2 to TRBJ1-1; D is unresolved. The CDR3 covers 14 residues. V lost 0 bases to trimming and J lost 1 base, with 6 bases between them. CDR1 LGHNA and CDR2 YNFKEQ come from the germline V gene. CDR3 coding DNA: TGTGCCAGCAGCCAAGATTATCGGAACACTGAAGCTTTCTTT. Its translation: CASSQDYRNTEAFF.

In its sample, this clone was seen many times. Mismatch with germline at one junction end may stem from a read error. The V call is TRBV7-7, the J call TRBJ2-5; 7 positions agree with TRBD2. This CDR3 contains 15 residues. CDR1 and CDR2 (germline): SSHAT, FNYEAQ (reference sequence). The CDR3 DNA is TGTGCTAGCAGCTTAAATGGCGGGAGAGTGGAGACCCAGTACTTC. Protein product: CASSLNGGRVETQYF.

The chain couples TRBV6-5 to TRBJ1-2; 8 nucleotides agree with TRBD1. The germline gives CDR1 MNHEY, CDR2 SVGAGI. The CDR3 runs 15 residues. Trimming at V came to 5 bases and at J to 3 bases, leaving 8 bases not matched to a gene. The CDR3 DNA is TGTGCCAGCAGTCGCCTTCCGACAGGGGACTATGGCTACACCTTC. Translating gives CASSRLPTGDYGYTF.

The chain links TRBV7-2 to TRBJ2-2; TRBD1 aligns across 7 bases. Germline loops: CDR1 SGHTA, CDR2 FQGNSA. The V and J ends lost 4 bases and 6 bases, in that order; junction bases with no gene match: 8. The CDR3 length is 15 residues. The CDR3 spells CASSSQTGRAGELFF. The DNA for the CDR3 is TGTGCCAGCAGCTCCCAGACAGGGAGAGCCGGGGAGCTGTTTTTT. Combining the CDR3 with reference TRBV7-2 and TRBJ2-2 gives the whole variable domain GAGVSQSPSNKVTEKGKDVELRCDPISGHTALYWYRQSLGQGLEFLIYFQGNSAPDKSGLPSDRFSAERTGGSVSTLTIQRTQQEDSAVYLCASSSQTGRAGELFFGEGSRLTVL.

This chain joins TRBV5-1 and TRBJ2-4; 11 nucleotides line up with TRBD2. V lost 4 bases and J lost 8; bases outside the gene matches: 5. Per germline, CDR1 SGHRS and CDR2 YFSETQ. This CDR3 has 14 amino acids. The CDR3 sequence is CASSVTSGTDIQYF. CDR3 nucleotides: TGCGCCAGCAGCGTGACTAGCGGGACGGACATTCAGTACTTC.

The chain joins TRBV7-9 to TRBJ1-2; the D gene is possibly TRBD1 (6 bases). V was pared by 6 bases and J by 8 bases, with 13 bases between. The CDR3 covers 12 residues. Germline values: CDR1 SEHNR, CDR2 FQNEAQ (reference sequence). CDR3 in DNA: TGTGCCAGCAGTCAGGGGTTCTACGGCTACACCTTC. This codes for CASSQGFYGYTF.

The chain is built from TRBV19 and TRBJ2-2; tentative D call: TRBD1 (5 bases). Germline values: CDR1 LNHDA, CDR2 SQIVND (reference sequence). V shed 1 base and J shed 1 base, with 7 bases lying between them. The CDR3 has 15 amino acids. The CDR3 loop reads CASSIGQQNTGELFF. CDR3 nucleotides: TGTGCCAGTAGTATAGGACAGCAGAACACCGGGGAGCTGTTTTTT.

The J gene is TRBJ1-1, the V gene TRBV9; 9 bases map to TRBD1. The CDR3 covers 15 residues. CDR1 is SGDLS and CDR2 is YYNGEE in the germline V gene. With V trimmed by 1 base and J by 0 bases, 1 base remained unmatched. CDR3 nucleotide sequence: TGTGCCAGCAGCGTAACAGGGGGCATGAACACTGAAGCTTTCTTT. As protein: CASSVTGGMNTEAFF.

The chain carries TRBV7-2 and TRBJ2-7; 10 bases match TRBD2. V trimming: 1 base; J trimming: 2 bases; junction bases outside the gene matches: 5. The CDR3 is made up of 16 amino acids. From germline, CDR1 is SGHTA and CDR2 FQGNSA. This CDR3 reads CASSLVGTSGAYEQYF. DNA for the CDR3: TGTGCCAGCAGCTTAGTAGGTACTAGCGGGGCCTACGAGCAGTACTTC.

This clone was counted a single time. This chain joins TRBV2 and TRBJ1-2; possibly TRBD1 for D (6 bases). Germline assignment: CDR1 SNHLY and CDR2 FYNNEI. The CDR3 has 17 residues. Trimming cost V 2 bases and J 6 bases, with 22 bases left between them. CDR3: CASSEIPGGLVMNGYTF. In DNA form, the CDR3 reads TGTGCCAGCAGTGAAATCCCCGGGGGGCTCGTTATGAATGGCTACACCTTC.

The V call is TRBV7-6, the J call TRBJ2-7; the match to TRBD2 covers 8 bases. Germline CDR1 and CDR2: SGHVS and FNYEAQ. The J segment lost 3 bases and the V segment lost 0 bases, leaving 10 bases of the junction unmatched. This CDR3 is built from 17 residues. The CDR3 loop reads CASSLAPGGVLSYEQYF. The CDR3 nucleotides are TGTGCCAGCAGCTTAGCCCCCGGGGGGGTCTTGAGCTACGAGCAGTACTTC.

The rearrangement links TRBV2 to TRBJ1-2, with a weak D call TRBD1 (5 bases). V lost 3 bases, J lost 5 bases, and 13 bases lay in between. Germline lookup yields CDR1 SNHLY and CDR2 FYNNEI. The CDR3 loop spans 14 amino acids. The CDR3 sequence is CASSDRAQGYGYTF. CDR3 nucleotides: TGTGCCAGCAGTGACAGGGCTCAAGGTTATGGCTACACCTTC.

This sequence joins TRBV28 and TRBJ2-1, with 10 bases aligning to TRBD2. This CDR3 spans 15 amino acids. CDR1 is MDHEN and CDR2 is SYDVKM in the germline V gene. V shed 3 bases, J shed 3 bases, and the junction held 2 bases outside the gene matches. The CDR3 region is CASSFRTSGYNEQFF. For the CDR3, the DNA is TGTGCCAGCAGTTTCAGGACTAGCGGCTACAATGAGCAGTTCTTC. Combining the CDR3 with reference TRBV28 and TRBJ2-1 gives the whole variable domain DVKVTQSSRYLVKRTGEKVFLECVQDMDHENMFWYRQDPGLGLRLIYFSYDVKMKEKGDIPEGYSVSREKKERFSLILESASTNQTSMYLCASSFRTSGYNEQFFGPGTRLTVL.